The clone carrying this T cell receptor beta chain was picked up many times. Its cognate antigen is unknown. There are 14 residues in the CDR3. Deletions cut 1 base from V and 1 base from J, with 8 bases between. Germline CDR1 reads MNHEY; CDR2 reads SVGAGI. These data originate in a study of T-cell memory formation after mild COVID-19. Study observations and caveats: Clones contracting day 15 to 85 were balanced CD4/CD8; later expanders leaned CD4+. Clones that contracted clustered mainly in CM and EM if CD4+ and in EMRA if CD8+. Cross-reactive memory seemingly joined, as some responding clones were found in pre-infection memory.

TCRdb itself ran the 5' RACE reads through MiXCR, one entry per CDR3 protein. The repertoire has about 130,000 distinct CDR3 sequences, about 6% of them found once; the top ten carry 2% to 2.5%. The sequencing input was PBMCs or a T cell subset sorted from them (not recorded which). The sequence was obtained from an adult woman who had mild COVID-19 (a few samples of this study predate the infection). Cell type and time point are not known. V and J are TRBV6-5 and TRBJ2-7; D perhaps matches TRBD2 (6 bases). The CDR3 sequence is CASSYYAGSYEQYF. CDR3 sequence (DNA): TGTGCCAGCAGTTACTACGCGGGATCCTACGAGCAGTACTTC.